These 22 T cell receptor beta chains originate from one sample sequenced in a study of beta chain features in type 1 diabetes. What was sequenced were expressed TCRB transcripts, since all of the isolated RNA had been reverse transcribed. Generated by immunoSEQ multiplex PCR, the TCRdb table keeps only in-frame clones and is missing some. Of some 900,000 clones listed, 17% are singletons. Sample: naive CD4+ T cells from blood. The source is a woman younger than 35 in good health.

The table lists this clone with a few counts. CDR3 nucleotide sequence: TGTGCCAGCAGACTCGACGGGATCAGGGGAGCTTTCTTT. It encodes CASRLDGIRGAFF. The genes are TRBV28 and TRBJ1-1; the D gene is possibly TRBD1 (6 bases). Germline-derived CDR1 and CDR2 are MDHEN and SYDVKM. The CDR3 is 13 amino acids. Trimming shortened V by 6 bases and J by 10 bases, and 18 bases separated the two germline ends.

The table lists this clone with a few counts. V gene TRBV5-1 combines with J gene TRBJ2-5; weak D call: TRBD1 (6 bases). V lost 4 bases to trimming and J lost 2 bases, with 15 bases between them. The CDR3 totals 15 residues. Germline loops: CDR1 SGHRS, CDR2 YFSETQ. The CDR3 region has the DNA TGCGCCAGCAGCCAAACAGGGCCTTCACAAGAGACCCAGTACTTC. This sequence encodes CASSQTGPSQETQYF. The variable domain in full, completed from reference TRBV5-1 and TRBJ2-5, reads KAGVTQTPRYLIKTRGQQVTLSCSPISGHRSVSWYQQTPGQGLQFLFEYFSETQRNKGNFPGRFSGRQFSNSRSEMNVSTLELGDSALYLCASSQTGPSQETQYFGPGTRLLVL.

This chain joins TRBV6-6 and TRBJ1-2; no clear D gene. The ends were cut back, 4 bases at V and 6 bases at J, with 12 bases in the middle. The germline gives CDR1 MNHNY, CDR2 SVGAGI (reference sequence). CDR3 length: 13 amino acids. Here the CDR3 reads CASSWSMLDGYTF. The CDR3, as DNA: TGTGCCAGCAGTTGGAGCATGCTGGATGGCTACACCTTC.

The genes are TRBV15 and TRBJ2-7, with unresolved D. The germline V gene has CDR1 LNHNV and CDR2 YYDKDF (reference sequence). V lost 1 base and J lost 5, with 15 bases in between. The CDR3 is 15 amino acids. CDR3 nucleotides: TGTGCCACCAGCAGAGGCCAAGGTGGCACCGACGAGCAGTACTTC. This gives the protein CATSRGQGGTDEQYF. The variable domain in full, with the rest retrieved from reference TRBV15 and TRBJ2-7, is DAMVIQNPRYQVTQFGKPVTLSCSQTLNHNVMYWYQQKSSQAPKLLFHYYDKDFNNEADTPDNFQSRRPNTSFCFLDIRSPGLGDTAMYLCATSRGQGGTDEQYFGPGTRLTVT.

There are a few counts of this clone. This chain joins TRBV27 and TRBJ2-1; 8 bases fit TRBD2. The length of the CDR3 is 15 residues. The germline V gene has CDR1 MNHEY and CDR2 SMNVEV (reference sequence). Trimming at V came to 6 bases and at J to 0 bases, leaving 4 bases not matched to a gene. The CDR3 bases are TGTGCCAGCAGACTTAGCGGGATCTCCTACAATGAGCAGTTCTTC. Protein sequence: CASRLSGISYNEQFF.

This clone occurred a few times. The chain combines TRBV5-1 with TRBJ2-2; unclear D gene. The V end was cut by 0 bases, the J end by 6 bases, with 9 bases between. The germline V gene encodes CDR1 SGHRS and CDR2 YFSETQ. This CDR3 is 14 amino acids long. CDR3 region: CASSLAVGSGELFF. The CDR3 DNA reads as TGCGCCAGCAGCTTGGCCGTAGGGTCCGGGGAGCTGTTTTTT.

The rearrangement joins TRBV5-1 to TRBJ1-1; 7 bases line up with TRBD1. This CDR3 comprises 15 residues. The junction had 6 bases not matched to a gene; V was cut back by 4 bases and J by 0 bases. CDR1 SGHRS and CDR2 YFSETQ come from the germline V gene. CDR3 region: CASSRQGQLNTEAFF. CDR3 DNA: TGCGCCAGCAGCCGCCAGGGACAGCTGAACACTGAAGCTTTCTTT.

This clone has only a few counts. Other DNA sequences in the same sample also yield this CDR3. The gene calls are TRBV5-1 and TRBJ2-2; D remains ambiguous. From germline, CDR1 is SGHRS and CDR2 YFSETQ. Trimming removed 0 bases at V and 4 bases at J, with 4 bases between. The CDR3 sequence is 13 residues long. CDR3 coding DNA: TGCGCCAGCAGCTTGGATCGCACCGGGGAGCTGTTTTTT. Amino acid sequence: CASSLDRTGELFF. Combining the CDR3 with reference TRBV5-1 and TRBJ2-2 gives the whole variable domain KAGVTQTPRYLIKTRGQQVTLSCSPISGHRSVSWYQQTPGQGLQFLFEYFSETQRNKGNFPGRFSGRQFSNSRSEMNVSTLELGDSALYLCASSLDRTGELFFGEGSRLTVL.

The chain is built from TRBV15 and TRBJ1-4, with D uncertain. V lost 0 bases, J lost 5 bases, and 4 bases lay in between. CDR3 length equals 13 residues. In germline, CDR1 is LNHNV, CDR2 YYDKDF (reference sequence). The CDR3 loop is CATSRDNNEKLFF. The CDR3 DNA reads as TGTGCCACCAGCAGAGATAACAATGAAAAACTGTTTTTT.

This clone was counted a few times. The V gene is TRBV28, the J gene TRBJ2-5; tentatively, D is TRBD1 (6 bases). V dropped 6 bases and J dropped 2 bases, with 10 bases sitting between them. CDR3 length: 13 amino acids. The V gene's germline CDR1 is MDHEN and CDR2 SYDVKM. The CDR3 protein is CASRERGQETQYF. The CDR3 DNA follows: TGTGCCAGCAGGGAGAGGGGGCAAGAGACCCAGTACTTC.

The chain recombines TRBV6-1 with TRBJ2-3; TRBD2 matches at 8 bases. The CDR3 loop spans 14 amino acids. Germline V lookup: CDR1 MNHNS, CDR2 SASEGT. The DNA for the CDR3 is TGTGCATGCCACGACGGGAGGGCCATAGATACGCAGTATTTT. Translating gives CACHDGRAIDTQYF.

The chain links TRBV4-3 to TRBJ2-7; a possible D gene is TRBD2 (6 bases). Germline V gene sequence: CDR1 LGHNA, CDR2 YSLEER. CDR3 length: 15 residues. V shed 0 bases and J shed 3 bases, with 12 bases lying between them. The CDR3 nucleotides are TGCGCCAGCAGCCAAGAATGGACTATGAACTACGAGCAGTACTTC. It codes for CASSQEWTMNYEQYF.

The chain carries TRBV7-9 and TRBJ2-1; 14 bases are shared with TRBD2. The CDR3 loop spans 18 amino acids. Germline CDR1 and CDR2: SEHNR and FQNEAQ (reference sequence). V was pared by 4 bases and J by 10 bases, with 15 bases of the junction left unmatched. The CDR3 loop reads CASSSRQPGTSGSREQFF. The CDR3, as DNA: TGTGCCAGCAGCTCTCGACAACCCGGGACTAGCGGGAGTAGAGAGCAGTTCTTC.

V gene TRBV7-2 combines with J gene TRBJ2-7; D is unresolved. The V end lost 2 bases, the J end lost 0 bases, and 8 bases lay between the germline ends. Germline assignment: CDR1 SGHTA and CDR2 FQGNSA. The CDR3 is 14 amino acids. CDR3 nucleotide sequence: TGTGCCAGCAGCTTATTGGCCTCCTCCTACGAGCAGTACTTC. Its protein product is CASSLLASSYEQYF.

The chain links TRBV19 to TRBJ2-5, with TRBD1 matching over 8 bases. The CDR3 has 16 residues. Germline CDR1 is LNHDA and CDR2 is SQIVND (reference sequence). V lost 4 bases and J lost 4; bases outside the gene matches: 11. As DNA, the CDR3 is TGTGCCAGTAGTAAAAGGTCCGGGACAGGAGTAGAGACCCAGTACTTC. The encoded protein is CASSKRSGTGVETQYF. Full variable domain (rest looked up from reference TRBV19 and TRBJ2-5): DGGITQSPKYLFRKEGQNVTLSCEQNLNHDAMYWYRQDPGQGLRLIYYSQIVNDFQKGDIAEGYSVSREKKESFPLTVTSAQKNPTAFYLCASSKRSGTGVETQYFGPGTRLLVL.

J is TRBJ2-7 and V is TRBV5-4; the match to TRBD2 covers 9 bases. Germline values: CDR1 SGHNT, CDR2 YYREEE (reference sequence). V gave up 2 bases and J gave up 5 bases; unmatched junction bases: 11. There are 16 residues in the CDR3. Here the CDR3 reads CASSFRAGGPANEQYF. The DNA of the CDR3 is TGTGCCAGCAGCTTCCGGGCGGGAGGGCCTGCCAACGAGCAGTACTTC.

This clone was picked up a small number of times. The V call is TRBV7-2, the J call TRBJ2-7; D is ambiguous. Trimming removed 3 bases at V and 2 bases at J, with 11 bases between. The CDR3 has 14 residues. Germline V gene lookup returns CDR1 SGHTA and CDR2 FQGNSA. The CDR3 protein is CASSFGRSTYEQYF. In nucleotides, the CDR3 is TGTGCCAGCAGCTTTGGGCGGTCAACCTACGAGCAGTACTTC.

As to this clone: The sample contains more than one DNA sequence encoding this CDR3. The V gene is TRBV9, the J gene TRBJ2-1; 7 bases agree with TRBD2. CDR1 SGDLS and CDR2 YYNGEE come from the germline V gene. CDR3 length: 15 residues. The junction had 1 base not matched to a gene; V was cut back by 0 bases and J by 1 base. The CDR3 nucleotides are TGTGCCAGCAGCGTAGGCGGGAGATCCTACAATGAGCAGTTCTTC. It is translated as CASSVGGRSYNEQFF.

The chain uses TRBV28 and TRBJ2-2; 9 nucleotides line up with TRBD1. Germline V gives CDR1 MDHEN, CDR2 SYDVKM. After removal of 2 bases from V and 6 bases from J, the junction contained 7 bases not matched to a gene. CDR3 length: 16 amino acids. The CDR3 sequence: CASSLLGTGKAGELFF. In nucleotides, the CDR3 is TGTGCCAGCAGTTTACTTGGGACAGGGAAGGCCGGGGAGCTGTTTTTT.

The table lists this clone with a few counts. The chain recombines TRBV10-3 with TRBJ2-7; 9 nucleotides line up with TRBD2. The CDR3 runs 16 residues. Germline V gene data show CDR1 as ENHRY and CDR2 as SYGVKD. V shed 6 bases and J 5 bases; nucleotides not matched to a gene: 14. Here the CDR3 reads CAISPSGKRLGDEQYF. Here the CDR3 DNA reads TGTGCCATCAGCCCTAGCGGGAAGAGGCTCGGAGACGAGCAGTACTTC.

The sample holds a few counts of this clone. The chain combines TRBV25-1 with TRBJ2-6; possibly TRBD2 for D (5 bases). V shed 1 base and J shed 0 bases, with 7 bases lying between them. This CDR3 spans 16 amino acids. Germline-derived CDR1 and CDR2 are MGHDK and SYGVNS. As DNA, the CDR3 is TGTGCCAGCAGTGAATTTCGGGGCTCTGGGGCCAACGTCCTGACTTTC. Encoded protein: CASSEFRGSGANVLTF.

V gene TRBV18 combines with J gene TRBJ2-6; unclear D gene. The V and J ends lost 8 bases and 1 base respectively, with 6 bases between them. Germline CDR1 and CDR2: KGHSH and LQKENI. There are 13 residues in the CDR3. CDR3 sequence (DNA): TGTGCCAGCACGCCTTCTGGGGCCAACGTCCTGACTTTC. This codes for CASTPSGANVLTF.